The rows below give T cell receptor beta chains drawn from one sample of a study of T cell changes during pregnancy in multiple sclerosis. Clones were sequenced by immunoSEQ multiplex PCR, and TCRdb holds only the in-frame ones, with some missing. This sample has about 55,000 clones, with 75% to 90% found just once. This material consisted of CD4+ T cells from peripheral blood mononuclear cells, taken in the first trimester of pregnancy. These receptors were obtained from a female donor with multiple sclerosis, enrolled in a pregnancy study. Each CDR3 is given with its conserved first and last residue. The D gene is left open where the match is weak. The size field is filled for only some rows; it gives once, few, many or a size class.

CDR3 protein | CDR3 DNA | D gene | J gene | V gene | clone size
CAISQTGQGLSGNTIYF | TGTGCCATCAGCCAGACCGGACAGGGACTCTCTGGAAACACCATATATTTT | TRBD1 | TRBJ1-3 | TRBV10-3 | .
CASSSGPQETQYF | TGTGCCAGCAGCTCCGGTCCCCAAGAGACCCAGTACTTC | . | TRBJ2-5 | TRBV7-9 | .
CASSHGGGSDTQYF | TGTGCCAGCAGCCACGGCGGGGGCTCAGATACGCAGTATTTT | . | TRBJ2-3 | TRBV11-3 | .
CATSAIQRSGELFF | TGTGCCACCTCTGCCATACAGCGGTCCGGGGAGCTGTTTTTT | . | TRBJ2-2 | TRBV28 | .
CASSLGHGQYSNQPQHF | TGTGCCAGCAGCTTGGGCCACGGACAGTATAGCAATCAGCCCCAGCATTTT | . | TRBJ1-5 | TRBV5-5 | .
CASSPQTGTGGNYGYTF | TGTGCCAGCTCACCGCAAACCGGGACAGGGGGGAACTATGGCTACACCTTC | TRBD1 | TRBJ1-2 | TRBV18 | few
CASSQSTRTEAFF | TGTGCCAGCAGCCAAAGTACGCGAACCGAAGCTTTCTTT | . | TRBJ1-1 | TRBV14 | .
CASSLRRQGAGELFF | TGTGCCAGCAGTTTACGTAGACAGGGGGCCGGGGAGCTGTTTTTT | TRBD1 | TRBJ2-2 | TRBV6-5 | once
CASSLVAGNNQPQHF | TGTGCCAGCAGCTTAGTCGCAGGGAATAATCAGCCCCAGCATTTT | . | TRBJ1-5 | TRBV7-2 | .
CASSVAPGNTEAFF | TGTGCCAGCAGCGTAGCCCCAGGGAACACTGAAGCTTTCTTT | . | TRBJ1-1 | TRBV9 | once
CAWSVGGIGSYEQYF | TGTGCCTGGAGTGTTGGAGGGATCGGCTCCTACGAGCAGTACTTC | . | TRBJ2-7 | TRBV30 | once
CASSTLTGGVTEAFF | TGTGCCAGCAGTACCTTGACAGGGGGGGTCACTGAAGCTTTCTTT | TRBD1 | TRBJ1-1 | TRBV28 | few
CASKTIGQTSTDTQYF | TGTGCCAGCAAAACCATAGGACAGACTAGCACAGATACGCAGTATTTT | . | TRBJ2-3 | TRBV27 | .
CASSVGHSLNTEAFF | TGTGCCAGCAGTGTGGGGCACAGCCTGAACACTGAAGCTTTCTTT | . | TRBJ1-1 | TRBV6-1 | .
CASSLRGVSGNTEAFF | TGTGCCAGCAGCCTAAGGGGTGTTTCGGGGAACACTGAAGCTTTCTTT | . | TRBJ1-1 | TRBV7-2 | .
CASIPPPPDQETQYF | TGTGCCAGCATCCCACCGCCCCCGGACCAAGAGACCCAGTACTTC | . | TRBJ2-5 | TRBV6-6 | few
CASSESGRGTDTQYF | TGTGCCAGCAGTGAATCGGGCAGGGGCACAGATACGCAGTATTTT | . | TRBJ2-3 | TRBV2 | .
CASSHTSSRGYTF | TGTGCCAGCAGCCATACCTCGTCTCGGGGCTACACCTTC | . | TRBJ1-2 | TRBV7-3 | .
CATKVGGDRSSPLHF | TGTGCCACCAAGGTAGGGGGCGACAGGAGCTCACCCCTCCACTTT | TRBD1 | TRBJ1-6 | TRBV15 | few
CASRTGHRATNEKLFF | TGCGCCAGCAGAACGGGACACCGTGCTACTAATGAAAAACTGTTTTTT | . | TRBJ1-4 | TRBV4-1 | .
CASSVPGQGAHTQYF | TGCGCCAGCAGCGTCCCGGGACAGGGGGCCCATACGCAGTATTTT | TRBD1 | TRBJ2-3 | TRBV4-1 | .
CASSLGQGVNNSPLHF | TGTGCCAGCAGCTTGGGTCAGGGGGTAAATAATTCACCCCTCCACTTT | TRBD1 | TRBJ1-6 | TRBV7-2 | .
CASSRQNFNYGYTF | TGTGCCAGCAGCCGACAGAATTTTAACTATGGCTACACCTTC | . | TRBJ1-2 | TRBV7-2 | .
CASSTRQGIETQYF | TGCGCCAGCAGCACCCGACAGGGTATAGAGACCCAGTACTTC | TRBD1 | TRBJ2-5 | TRBV5-1 | .
CARTDTGFEDTEAFF | TGCGCCAGGACAGATACAGGGTTTGAAGACACTGAAGCTTTCTTT | . | TRBJ1-1 | TRBV5-1 | .
CASRTGTAGNTIYF | TGTGCCAGCAGGACCGGGACTGCTGGAAACACCATATATTTT | . | TRBJ1-3 | TRBV27 | .
CAIRGLSTDTQYF | TGTGCCATCAGAGGACTTTCCACAGATACGCAGTATTTT | . | TRBJ2-3 | TRBV10-3 | .
CASSHPDRAYQPQHF | TGCGCCAGCAGCCACCCGGACAGGGCTTATCAGCCCCAGCATTTT | TRBD1 | TRBJ1-5 | TRBV4-1 | .
CASTFRVHPQETQYF | TGTGCCAGCACCTTCAGGGTTCACCCCCAGGAGACCCAGTACTTC | . | TRBJ2-5 | TRBV6-8 | .
CASSQNEGEGWFYNEQFF | TGTGCCAGCAGCCAGAATGAGGGGGAGGGGTGGTTCTACAATGAGCAGTTCTTC | . | TRBJ2-1 | TRBV4-2 | .
CAWSRTGNNQPQHF | TGTGCCTGGAGTCGGACAGGGAACAATCAGCCCCAGCATTTT | TRBD1 | TRBJ1-5 | TRBV30 | .
CASSLAGGINIQYF | TGTGCCAGCAGTTTAGCTGGGGGGATAAACATTCAGTACTTC | . | TRBJ2-4 | TRBV28 | .
CATSRDTESEAFF | TGTGCCACCAGCAGAGATACGGAGTCTGAAGCTTTCTTT | . | TRBJ1-1 | TRBV15 | .
CASSLWRGRQETQYF | TGTGCCAGCAGTTTATGGCGCGGGAGGCAAGAGACCCAGTACTTC | TRBD2 | TRBJ2-5 | TRBV28 | few
CASSLGLAGGNGELFF | TGTGCCAGCAGCTTGGGGCTAGCGGGAGGGAACGGGGAGCTGTTTTTT | TRBD2 | TRBJ2-2 | TRBV5-4 | .
CASSWGQGTRTEAFF | TGTGCCAGCAGCTGGGGACAGGGTACTAGGACTGAAGCTTTCTTT | TRBD1 | TRBJ1-1 | TRBV11-3 | .
CSISLTGTGAYGYTF | TGCAGCATCAGCCTGACCGGGACAGGGGCTTATGGCTACACCTTC | TRBD1 | TRBJ1-2 | TRBV29-1 | .
CASSLGGGPNEQYF | TGTGCCAGCAGCTTAGGAGGGGGCCCCAACGAGCAGTACTTC | TRBD1 | TRBJ2-7 | TRBV13 | .
CSVVRQLNTEAFF | TGCAGCGTTGTTCGACAACTGAACACTGAAGCTTTCTTT | . | TRBJ1-1 | TRBV29-1 | .
CATSTIAGEQFF | TGTGCCACCAGCACCATAGCTGGAGAGCAGTTCTTC | . | TRBJ2-1 | TRBV15 | .
CASSASGGQETQYF | TGTGCCAGCAGCGCCTCGGGGGGCCAAGAGACCCAGTACTTC | TRBD2 | TRBJ2-5 | TRBV11-2 | .
CASSSRVGTSPQETQYF | TGCGCCAGCAGCTCCCGAGTCGGGACTAGCCCCCAAGAGACCCAGTACTTC | TRBD2 | TRBJ2-5 | TRBV5-1 | .